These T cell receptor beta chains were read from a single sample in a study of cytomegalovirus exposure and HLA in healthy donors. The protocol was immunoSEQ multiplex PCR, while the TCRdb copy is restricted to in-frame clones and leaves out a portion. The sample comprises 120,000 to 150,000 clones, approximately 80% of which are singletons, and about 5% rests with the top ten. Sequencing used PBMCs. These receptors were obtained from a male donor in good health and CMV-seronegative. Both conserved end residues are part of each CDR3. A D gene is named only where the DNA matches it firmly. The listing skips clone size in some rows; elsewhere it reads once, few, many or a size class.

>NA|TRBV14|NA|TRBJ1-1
TGTGCCAGCAGCCAATACCCAGGGCCTCAAACTGAAGCTTTCTTT
CASSQYPGPQTEAFF
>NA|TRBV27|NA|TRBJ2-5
TGTGCCAGCAGTTTCCAGGGGTCATGGGAGACCCAGTACTTC
CASSFQGSWETQYF
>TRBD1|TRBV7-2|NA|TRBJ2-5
TGTGCCAGCAGCATAAATGCACAGGGGGAGACCCAGTACTTC
CASSINAQGETQYF
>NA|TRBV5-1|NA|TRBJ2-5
TGCGCCAGCAGATTGGAGGGGGCGGGAGAGACCCAGTACTTC
CASRLEGAGETQYF
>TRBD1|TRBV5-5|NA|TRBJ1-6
TGTGCCAGCAGCCCCCCGACAGGGGTCAGGGGAGAATCACCCCTCCACTTT
CASSPPTGVRGESPLHF
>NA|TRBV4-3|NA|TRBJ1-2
TGCGCCAGCAGCCAAGATATTGGGGCAGGGGACTATGGCTACACCTTC
CASSQDIGAGDYGYTF
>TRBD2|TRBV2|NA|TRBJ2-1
TGTGCCAGCAGTCTGTCTGTGGCGGGGGAATTATATGGTGAGCAGTTCTTC
CASSLSVAGELYGEQFF
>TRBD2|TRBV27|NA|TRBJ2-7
TGTGCCAGCACCCGCCAGCGGGGGCCCCTCTACGAGCAGTACTTC
CASTRQRGPLYEQYF
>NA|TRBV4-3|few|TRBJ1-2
TGCGCCAGCAGCCACCTAGGGGGGGAGGGCTACACCTTC
CASSHLGGEGYTF
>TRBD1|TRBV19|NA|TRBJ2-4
TGTGCCAGTGCACTGGCAGGGGGAAACATTCAGTACTTC
CASALAGGNIQYF
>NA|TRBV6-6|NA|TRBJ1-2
TGTGCCAGCAGTTACTCCGTCGGCTATGGCTACACCTTC
CASSYSVGYGYTF
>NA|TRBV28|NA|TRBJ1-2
TGTGCCAGCAGTTTAAGGCTGGGCTCAAGGGGCTACACCTTC
CASSLRLGSRGYTF
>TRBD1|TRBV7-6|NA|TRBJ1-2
TGTGCCAGCAGTTCCGGACAGGGGACAAGTGGCTACACCTTC
CASSSGQGTSGYTF
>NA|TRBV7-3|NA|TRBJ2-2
TGTGCCAGCAGCTTTAATCAGGCGAACACCGGGGAGCTGTTTTTT
CASSFNQANTGELFF
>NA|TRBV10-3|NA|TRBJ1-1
TGTGCCATCAGTGCCCTAGAAACGATTGAAGCTTTCTTT
CAISALETIEAFF
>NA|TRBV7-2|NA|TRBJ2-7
TGTGCCAGCAGCTCCGGAGCTGGATACGAGCAGTACTTC
CASSSGAGYEQYF
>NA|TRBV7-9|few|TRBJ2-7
TGTGCCAGCAGCTTAGGTCCGGGTGAGCAGTACTTC
CASSLGPGEQYF
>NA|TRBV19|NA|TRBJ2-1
TGTGCCAGTAGTATAGCAGGGTATGAGCAGTTCTTC
CASSIAGYEQFF
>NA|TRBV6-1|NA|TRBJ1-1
TGTGCCAGCGGCCCAACCGTGAACACTGAAGCTTTCTTT
CASGPTVNTEAFF
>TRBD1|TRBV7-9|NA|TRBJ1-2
TGTGCCAGTCAGGGGGCGAACTATGGCTACACCTTC
CASQGANYGYTF
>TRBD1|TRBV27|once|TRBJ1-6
TGTGCCAGCAGTCCAGTTGGATCGACAGGGGCTAATTCACCCCTCCACTTT
CASSPVGSTGANSPLHF
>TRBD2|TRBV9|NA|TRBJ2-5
TGTGCCAGCAGCCCCGGACTAGCCGGCCGGGAGACCCAGTACTTC
CASSPGLAGRETQYF
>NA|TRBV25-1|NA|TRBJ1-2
TGTGCCAGCAGTGAATCCGGGGGTTTTCGCTACACCTTC
CASSESGGFRYTF
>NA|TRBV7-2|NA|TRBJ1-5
TGTGCCAGCAGTACCGGGTGGGGGGAAAATCAGCCCCAGCATTTT
CASSTGWGENQPQHF
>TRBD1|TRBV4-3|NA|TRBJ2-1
TGCGCCAGCAGCTCAAGTACAGGGGGCGAGGAGTTGCGGCAGTTCTTC
CASSSSTGGEELRQFF
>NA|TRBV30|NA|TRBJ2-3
TGTGCCTGGACGCTCCCCAGCGGTCTCACAGATACGCAGTATTTT
CAWTLPSGLTDTQYF
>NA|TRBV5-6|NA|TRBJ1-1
TGTGCCAGCAGCTTGTTTCAGGTTCCCGAAGCTTTCTTT
CASSLFQVPEAFF
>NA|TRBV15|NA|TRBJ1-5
TGTGCCACCAGCAGGACGGAGGGGATTCAGCCCCAGCATTTT
CATSRTEGIQPQHF
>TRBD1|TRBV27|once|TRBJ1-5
TGTGCCAGCAGCCTCCGGGACAGCTGGAATCAGCCCCAGCATTTT
CASSLRDSWNQPQHF
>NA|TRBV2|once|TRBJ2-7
TGTGCCAGCAGTGCGTACGGACAAGACTTAACCGAGCAGTACTTC
CASSAYGQDLTEQYF
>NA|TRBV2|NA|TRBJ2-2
TGTGCTAGCAGTGGGAAGGGGGCGAACACCGGGGAGCTGTTTTTT
CASSGKGANTGELFF
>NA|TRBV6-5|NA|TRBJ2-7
TGTGCCAGCAGCCATCAATTGGGGGCCGCGTACGAGCAGTACTTC
CASSHQLGAAYEQYF
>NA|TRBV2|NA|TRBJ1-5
TGTGCCAGCAGTGTAGAATCGGGGAATCAGCCCCAGCATTTT
CASSVESGNQPQHF
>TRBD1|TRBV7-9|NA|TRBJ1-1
TGTGCCAGCACCCCCACCGGGACAGGGCGGACTGAAGCTTTCTTT
CASTPTGTGRTEAFF
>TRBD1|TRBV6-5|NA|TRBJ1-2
TGTGCCAGCAGTTACAGAGGACAGGCGGGTGGCTACACCTTC
CASSYRGQAGGYTF
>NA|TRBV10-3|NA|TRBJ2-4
TGTGCCATCAGTGAGGGGCTCAGGAACAAAAACATTCAGTACTTC
CAISEGLRNKNIQYF
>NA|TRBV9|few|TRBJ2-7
TGTGCCAGCAGCCCCGGCGACGAAACAGGGAAGCAGTACTTC
CASSPGDETGKQYF
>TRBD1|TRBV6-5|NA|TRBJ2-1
TGTGCCAGCAGCCCGGACAGGGGAAATGAGCAGTTCTTC
CASSPDRGNEQFF
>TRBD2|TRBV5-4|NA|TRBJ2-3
TGTGCCAGCAGCTATCCTAGCGGGGGAGTTGATACGCAGTATTTT
CASSYPSGGVDTQYF
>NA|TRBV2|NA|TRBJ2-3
TGTGCCAGCAGTGACGGCAGGGGCACAGATACGCAGTATTTT
CASSDGRGTDTQYF
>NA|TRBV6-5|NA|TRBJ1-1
TGTGCCAGCAGTTTAACAGGGTCGGTGAACACTGAAGCTTTCTTT
CASSLTGSVNTEAFF
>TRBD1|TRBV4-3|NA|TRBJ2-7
TGCGCCAGCAGCCAAGAGACAGGGAGCGTGCAGTACTTC
CASSQETGSVQYF
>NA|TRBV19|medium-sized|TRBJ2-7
TGTGCCAGTAGTCCTCAATTGGAGGACGAGCAGTACTTC
CASSPQLEDEQYF
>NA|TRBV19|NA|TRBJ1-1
TGTGCCAGTAGCGCACGAACGGACACTGAAGCTTTCTTT
CASSARTDTEAFF
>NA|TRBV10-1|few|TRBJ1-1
TGCGCCTGGGACCTGGGGGGAGGGGCTGAAGCTTTCTTT
CAWDLGGGAEAFF
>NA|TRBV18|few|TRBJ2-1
TGTGCCAGCTCTCTTAGCCGGAACTCCTACAATGAGCAGTTCTTC
CASSLSRNSYNEQFF
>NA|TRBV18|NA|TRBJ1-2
TGTGCCAGCTCACCGGCCGGGTATGGCTACACCTTC
CASSPAGYGYTF
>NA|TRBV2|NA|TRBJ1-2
TGTGCCAGCAGTGACAGAAACTATGGCTACACCTTC
CASSDRNYGYTF
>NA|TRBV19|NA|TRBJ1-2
TGTGCCAGTACCCCGGGGGGCGGAACCCTCTATGGCTACACCTTC
CASTPGGGTLYGYTF
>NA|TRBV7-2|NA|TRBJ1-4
TGTGCCAGCAGCTCGGAAAGGGGTTTGGAAAAACTGTTTTTT
CASSSERGLEKLFF
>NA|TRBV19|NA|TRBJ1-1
TGTGCCAGTAGTCCCACCACAGGGACTGAAGCTTTCTTT
CASSPTTGTEAFF
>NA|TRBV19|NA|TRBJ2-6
TGTGCCAGTACCTACCCCTCTGGGGCCAACGTCCTGACTTTC
CASTYPSGANVLTF
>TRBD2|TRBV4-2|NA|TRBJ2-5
TGTGCCAGCAGCCAAGGGGTGATGCCGACTAGCGGGGCAGAAGAGACCCAGTACTTC
CASSQGVMPTSGAEETQYF
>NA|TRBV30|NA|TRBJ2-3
TGTGCCTGGAGCCATGAACCAGGCTTCACAGATACGCAGTATTTT
CAWSHEPGFTDTQYF